Following are 16 T cell receptor beta chains from one sample sequenced in a study of T cells after somatic rescue of genetic block. Profiled with immunoSEQ multiplex PCR; TCRdb holds only in-frame clones, not every one. The sample records 12,000 or so clones, 73% being singletons. Sequencing was done on a sample of peripheral blood mononuclear cells (PBMCs). These receptor sequences come from a boy younger than 18.

V is TRBV5-1 and J is TRBJ2-7; 14 nucleotides line up with TRBD2. J gave up 7 bases and V 4 bases, and 4 bases lay outside the gene matches. The CDR3 loop spans 14 amino acids. Germline V CDR1 and CDR2: SGHRS, YFSETQ. CDR3 amino acids: CASSPGLAGAEQYF. The CDR3 DNA follows: TGCGCCAGCAGCCCGGGACTAGCGGGAGCAGAGCAGTACTTC.

This clone was recorded a few times. The chain uses TRBV5-1 and TRBJ2-2, with D unclear. This CDR3 is 14 amino acids long. Trimming shortened V by 3 bases and J by 3 bases, and 9 bases separated the two germline ends. CDR1 is SGHRS and CDR2 is YFSETQ in the germline V gene. The CDR3 sequence: CASSSRRYTGELFF. CDR3 in DNA: TGCGCCAGCAGCTCCCGACGGTACACCGGGGAGCTGTTTTTT.

Relative to its sample, this clone is medium-sized. The chain carries TRBV18 and TRBJ1-2; D gene uncertain. CDR3 length: 14 amino acids. CDR1 is KGHSH and CDR2 is LQKENI in the germline V gene. Trimming removed 0 bases from V and 8 bases from J, with 13 bases in between. CDR3 residues: CASSPPPWTEGYTF. CDR3 sequence (DNA): TGTGCCAGCTCACCACCGCCGTGGACGGAAGGCTACACCTTC.

The V gene is TRBV18, the J gene TRBJ2-4; 12 bases agree with TRBD2. This CDR3 comprises 15 residues. The V gene's germline CDR1 is KGHSH and CDR2 LQKENI. The V segment lost 5 bases and the J segment 8 bases; nucleotides outside the gene matches: 7. CDR3 nucleotide sequence: TGTGCCAGCTCAGCCAGGACTAGCGGGGAGGACATTCAGTACTTC. Protein sequence: CASSARTSGEDIQYF.

The chain combines TRBV10-3 with TRBJ1-2; D not resolved. The germline CDR1 and CDR2 sequences are ENHRY and SYGVKD. Deletions cut 6 bases from V and 3 bases from J, with 8 bases between. This CDR3 region has 12 residues. The CDR3 DNA reads TGTGCCATCAGCCCGGGCCACTATGGCTACACCTTC. Translation gives CAISPGHYGYTF.

The V call is TRBV5-5, the J call TRBJ1-6; 10 bases line up with TRBD1. With V trimmed by 3 bases and J by 14 bases, 2 bases remained unmatched. Germline assignment: CDR1 SGHKS and CDR2 YYEKEE (reference sequence). The CDR3 consists of 12 residues. The chain's CDR3 is CASSWDRGALHF. DNA for the CDR3: TGTGCCAGCAGCTGGGACAGGGGAGCCCTCCACTTT.

V and J are TRBV5-1 and TRBJ2-7, with no clear D. Trimming took off 9 bases at V and 6 bases at J, with 4 bases between the two ends. This CDR3 contains 8 residues. Germline V CDR1 and CDR2: SGHRS, YFSETQ. The chain's CDR3 is CATGEQYF. The CDR3 nucleotides are TGCGCCACAGGCGAGCAGTACTTC. The full variable domain, rest sourced from reference TRBV5-1 and TRBJ2-7, is KAGVTQTPRYLIKTRGQQVTLSCSPISGHRSVSWYQQTPGQGLQFLFEYFSETQRNKGNFPGRFSGRQFSNSRSEMNVSTLELGDSALYLCATGEQYFGPGTRLTVT.

The gene calls are TRBV15 and TRBJ2-7, with D unresolved. Trimming left V 0 bases short and J 4 bases short, with 7 bases between. Germline lookup yields CDR1 LNHNV and CDR2 YYDKDF (reference sequence). The CDR3 contains 13 residues. In DNA form, the CDR3 reads TGTGCCACCAGCAGAGAAGACCATTACGAGCAGTACTTC. Residues: CATSREDHYEQYF.

V is TRBV7-9 and J is TRBJ1-1; a possible D gene is TRBD1 (5 bases). Trimming removed 3 bases at V and 4 bases at J, with 9 bases between. Looked up from germline, CDR1 is SEHNR and CDR2 is FQNEAQ (reference sequence). The CDR3 is made up of 13 amino acids. This CDR3 reads CASSFSGSTEAFF. For the CDR3, the DNA is TGTGCCAGCAGCTTTTCAGGGTCCACTGAAGCTTTCTTT.

The chain is built from TRBV28 and TRBJ1-5; no clear D gene. There are 17 residues in the CDR3. From germline, CDR1 is MDHEN and CDR2 SYDVKM. V lost 3 bases, J lost 2 bases, and 17 bases lay in between. The CDR3 is CASSFPRWGAGNQPQHF. CDR3 sequence (DNA): TGTGCCAGCAGTTTCCCCCGGTGGGGAGCTGGCAATCAGCCCCAGCATTTT. Using reference TRBV28 and TRBJ1-5 for the parts outside the CDR3, the full variable domain is DVKVTQSSRYLVKRTGEKVFLECVQDMDHENMFWYRQDPGLGLRLIYFSYDVKMKEKGDIPEGYSVSREKKERFSLILESASTNQTSMYLCASSFPRWGAGNQPQHFGDGTRLSIL.

The CDR3 DNA reads as TGTGCAAACAGGGCGGGACTAGCGGCCAGACGTCGCTCCTACAATGAGCAGTTCTTC. It is translated as CANRAGLAARRRSYNEQFF. V gene TRBV5-4 combines with J gene TRBJ2-1; 11 positions match TRBD2. Germline V gene data show CDR1 as SGHNT and CDR2 as YYREEE (reference sequence). The CDR3 has 19 amino acids.

The rearrangement links TRBV7-6 to TRBJ1-3; the match to TRBD1 covers 8 bases. CDR3 length: 18 amino acids. The germline V gene has CDR1 SGHVS and CDR2 FNYEAQ. V lost 1 base and J lost 0; bases outside the gene matches: 8. CDR3 sequence: CASSLGSPGGLSGNTIYF. The CDR3 nucleotides read TGTGCCAGCAGCTTAGGTTCCCCAGGGGGCCTCTCTGGAAACACCATATATTTT.

The CDR3 region is CASSFMDRDDYTF. The CDR3 DNA sequence: TGTGCCAGCAGTTTCATGGACAGGGATGACTACACCTTC. The V and J genes are TRBV6-5 and TRBJ1-2, with 8 bases that match TRBD1. After removal of 4 bases from V and 10 bases from J, the junction contained 8 bases not matched to a gene. The CDR3 is 13 amino acids. Looked up from germline, CDR1 is MNHEY and CDR2 is SVGAGI.

The rearrangement joins TRBV6-5 to TRBJ1-2; possibly TRBD1 for D (5 bases). The CDR3 has 15 amino acids. CDR1 is MNHEY, CDR2 SVGAGI, per germline. V gave up 2 bases and J gave up 5 bases, with 15 bases separating them. The CDR3 coding sequence is TGTGCCAGCAGTTACGATATGGGGGATGGATATGGCTACACCTTC. Its translation is CASSYDMGDGYGYTF.

The rearrangement joins TRBV7-8 to TRBJ2-1, with 12 bases that match TRBD2. V shed 5 bases, J shed 6 bases, and the junction held 8 bases outside the gene matches. From germline, CDR1 is SGHVS and CDR2 FQNEAQ. This CDR3 comprises 16 residues. DNA for the CDR3: TGTGCCAGCAGCGTCACCCTAGCGGGGGGGCCCAATGAGCAGTTCTTC. The encoded protein is CASSVTLAGGPNEQFF. The variable domain in full, with the rest retrieved from reference TRBV7-8 and TRBJ2-1, is GAGVSQSPRYKVAKRGQDVALRCDPISGHVSLFWYQQALGQGPEFLTYFQNEAQLDKSGLPSDRFFAERPEGSVSTLKIQRTQQEDSAVYLCASSVTLAGGPNEQFFGPGTRLTVL.

Judged by abundance, this clone is medium-sized (0.01 to 0.1%). This CDR3 is CASSFSDRLHEQYF. The CDR3 region has the DNA TGTGCCAGCAGTTTTTCTGACAGGCTTCACGAGCAGTACTTC. The chain is built from TRBV28 and TRBJ2-7, with a weak D call TRBD1 (6 bases). The CDR3 has 14 residues. The V gene's germline CDR1 is MDHEN and CDR2 SYDVKM. Trimming left V 3 bases short and J 5 bases short, with 14 bases between.